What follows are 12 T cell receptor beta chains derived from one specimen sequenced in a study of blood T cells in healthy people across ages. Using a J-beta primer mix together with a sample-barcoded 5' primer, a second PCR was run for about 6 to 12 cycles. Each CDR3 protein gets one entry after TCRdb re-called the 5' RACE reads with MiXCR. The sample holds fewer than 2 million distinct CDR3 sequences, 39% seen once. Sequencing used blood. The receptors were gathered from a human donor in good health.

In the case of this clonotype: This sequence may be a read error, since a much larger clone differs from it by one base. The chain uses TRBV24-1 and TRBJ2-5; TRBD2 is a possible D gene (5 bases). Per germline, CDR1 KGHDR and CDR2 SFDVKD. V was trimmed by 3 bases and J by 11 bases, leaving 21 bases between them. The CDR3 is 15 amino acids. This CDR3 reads CATSDGGPRRNEQYF. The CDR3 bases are TGTGCCACCAGTGATGGTGGACCCCGGAGGAATGAGCAGTACTTC.

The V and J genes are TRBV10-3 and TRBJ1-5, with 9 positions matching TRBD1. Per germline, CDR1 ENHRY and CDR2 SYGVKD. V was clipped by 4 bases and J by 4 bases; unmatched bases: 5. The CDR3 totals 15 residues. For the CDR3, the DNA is TGTGCCATCAGTGCGGACAGGGGAGAAAATCAGCCCCAGCATTTT. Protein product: CAISADRGENQPQHF.

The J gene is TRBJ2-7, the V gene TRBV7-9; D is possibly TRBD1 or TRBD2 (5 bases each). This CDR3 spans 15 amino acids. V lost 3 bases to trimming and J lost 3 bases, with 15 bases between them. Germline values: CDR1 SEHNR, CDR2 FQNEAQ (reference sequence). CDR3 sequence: CASSFSGTDFYEQYF. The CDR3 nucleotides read TGTGCCAGCAGCTTCTCCGGGACGGATTTCTACGAGCAGTACTTC.

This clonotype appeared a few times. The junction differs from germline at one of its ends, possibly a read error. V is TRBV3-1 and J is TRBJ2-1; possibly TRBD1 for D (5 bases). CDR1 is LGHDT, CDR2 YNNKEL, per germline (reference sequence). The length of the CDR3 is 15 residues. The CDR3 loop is CASSQVGQGRNEQFF. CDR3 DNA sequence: TGCGCCAGCAGCCAAGTCGGCCAGGGTAGGAATGAGCAGTTCTTC.

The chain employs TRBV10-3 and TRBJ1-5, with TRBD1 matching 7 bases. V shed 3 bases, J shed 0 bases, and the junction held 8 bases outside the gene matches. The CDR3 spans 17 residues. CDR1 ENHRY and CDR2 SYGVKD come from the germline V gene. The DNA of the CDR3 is TGTGCCATCAGTGACCCGACAGGGATAGGTAGCAATCAGCCCCAGCATTTT. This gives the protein CAISDPTGIGSNQPQHF.

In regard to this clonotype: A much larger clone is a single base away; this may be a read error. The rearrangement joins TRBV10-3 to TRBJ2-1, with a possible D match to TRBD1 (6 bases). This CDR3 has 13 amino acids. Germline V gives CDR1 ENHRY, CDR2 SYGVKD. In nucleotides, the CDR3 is TGTGCCATCAAAGGGGGTTCCTGCAATGAGCAGTTCTTC. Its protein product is CAIKGGSCNEQFF.

The CDR3 here is CASSTFHRGGYTF. CDR3 DNA: TGTGCCAGCAGTACGTTCCACCGTGGAGGCTACACCTTC. The chain combines TRBV28 with TRBJ1-2; the D is unclear. Germline V gene data show CDR1 as MDHEN and CDR2 as SYDVKM. This CDR3 spans 13 amino acids. Trimming cost V 5 bases and J 8 bases, with 15 bases left between them.

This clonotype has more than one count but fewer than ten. CDR3 region: CASGPTTATNEKLFF. The CDR3 DNA sequence: TGTGCCAGCGGACCTACCACTGCAACTAATGAAAAACTGTTTTTT. The V and J genes are TRBV5-8 and TRBJ1-4, with no clear D. CDR1 is SGHTS and CDR2 is YDEGEE in the germline V gene. Between the trimmed V and J ends, which lost 7 bases and 0 bases, there was a span of 13 bases. The CDR3 totals 15 residues.

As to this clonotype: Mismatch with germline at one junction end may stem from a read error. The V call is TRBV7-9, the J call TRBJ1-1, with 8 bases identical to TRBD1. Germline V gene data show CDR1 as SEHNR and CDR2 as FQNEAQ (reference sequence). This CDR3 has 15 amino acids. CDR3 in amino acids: CACSPRTGTNTEAFF. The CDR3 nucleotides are TGTGCCTGCAGCCCTCGGACAGGGACGAACACTGAAGCTTTCTTT.

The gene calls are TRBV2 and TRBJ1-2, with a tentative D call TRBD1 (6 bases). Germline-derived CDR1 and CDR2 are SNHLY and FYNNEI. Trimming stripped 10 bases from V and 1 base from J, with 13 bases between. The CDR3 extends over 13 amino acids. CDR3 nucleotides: TGTGCCACCTTGGACAGCAGTAACTATGGCTACACCTTC. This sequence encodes CATLDSSNYGYTF.

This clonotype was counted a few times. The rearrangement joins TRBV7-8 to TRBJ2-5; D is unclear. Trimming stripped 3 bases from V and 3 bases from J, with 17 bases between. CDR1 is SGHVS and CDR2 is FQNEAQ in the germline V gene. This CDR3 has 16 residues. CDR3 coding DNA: TGTGCCAGCAGCTTCAGGCTGTCAATTGCCAAAGAGACCCAGTACTTC. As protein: CASSFRLSIAKETQYF.

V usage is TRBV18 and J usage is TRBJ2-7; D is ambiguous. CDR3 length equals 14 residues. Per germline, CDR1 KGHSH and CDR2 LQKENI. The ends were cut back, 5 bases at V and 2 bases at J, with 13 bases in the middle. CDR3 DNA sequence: TGTGCCAGCTCAGTCCCAGACACAGCCTACGAGCAGTACTTC. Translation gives CASSVPDTAYEQYF.